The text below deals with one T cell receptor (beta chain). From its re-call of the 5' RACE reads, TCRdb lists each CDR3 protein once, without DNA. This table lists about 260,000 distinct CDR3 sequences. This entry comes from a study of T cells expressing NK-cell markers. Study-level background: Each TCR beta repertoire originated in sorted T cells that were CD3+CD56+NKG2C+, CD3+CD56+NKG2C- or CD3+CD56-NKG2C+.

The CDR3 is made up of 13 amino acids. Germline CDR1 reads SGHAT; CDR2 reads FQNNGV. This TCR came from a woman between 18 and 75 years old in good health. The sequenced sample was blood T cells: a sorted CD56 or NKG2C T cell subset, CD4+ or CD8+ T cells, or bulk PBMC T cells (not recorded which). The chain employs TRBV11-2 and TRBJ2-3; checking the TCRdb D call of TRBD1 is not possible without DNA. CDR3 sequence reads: CASSSPARDTQYF.